Sequencing of this T cell receptor beta chain was carried out in a study of beta chain features in type 1 diabetes. About the research overall: On cell yields, gender and age, patients and healthy donors were similar. Cells sorted and examined across all samples totaled more than 95,000,000.

Study-wide points: Reads derived from cDNA could over-represent cells showing high TCR expression. In all four CD4+ subsets, TCRB CDR3 length was significantly, moderately reduced in type 1 diabetes.

All of the isolated RNA was reverse transcribed, so expressed TCRB transcripts were sequenced. Measured with immunoSEQ multiplex PCR; TCRdb has only the in-frame clones, and not every one. This table holds under 800,000 clones, about 14% found once. This clone was counted only a few times. Its antigen is unknown. The TCR was taken from a man younger than 35 in good health. Sequencing input: naive CD4+ T cells from blood.

CDR3 in DNA: TGTGCCAGCAGCTTGTACGGGGGGCTTAGCACAGATACGCAGTATTTT. Translated, it gives CASSLYGGLSTDTQYF. V gene TRBV2 combines with J gene TRBJ2-3; the D gene is possibly TRBD2 (7 bases). CDR1 is SNHLY, CDR2 FYNNEI, per germline. The CDR3 totals 16 residues. The V end was cut by 6 bases, the J end by 0 bases, with 16 bases between.